Shown below are 22 T cell receptor beta chains from a single sample sequenced in a study of blood T cells in healthy people across ages. With a J-beta primer mix and a sample-barcoded 5' primer, a second PCR ran about 7 to 12 cycles. TCRdb processed the 5' RACE reads anew with MiXCR; each CDR3 protein has one entry. The sample shows some 1,800,000 distinct CDR3 sequences, about two fifths of them seen only once. The specimen sequenced was blood. These receptors all come from a human donor in good health.

The chain has TRBV4-1 and TRBJ2-5; tentative D call: TRBD2 (5 bases). This CDR3 comprises 14 residues. The germline V and J ends were trimmed by 6 bases and 11 bases, with 22 bases remaining between them. Germline-derived CDR1 and CDR2 are MGHRA and YSYEKL. In DNA form, the CDR3 reads TGCGCCAGCAGTCGATGGACTGGAAACAATGAGCAGTACTTC. It is translated as CASSRWTGNNEQYF.

The CDR3 protein is CAISNQGAGSNQPQHF. For the CDR3, the DNA is TGTGCCATCAGTAATCAGGGGGCAGGGAGCAATCAGCCCCAGCATTTT. The J gene is TRBJ1-5, the V gene TRBV10-3; the match to TRBD1 covers 8 bases. Germline CDR1 ENHRY, CDR2 SYGVKD. The ends lost 5 bases at V and 1 base at J; junction bases unmatched: 7. This CDR3 is built from 16 residues.

The chain is built from TRBV6-1 and TRBJ2-5; D could derive from TRBD1 or TRBD2 (5 bases each). Trimming took 6 bases from V and 0 from J, leaving 14 bases between them. The germline V gene encodes CDR1 MNHNS and CDR2 SASEGT. The CDR3 contains 15 residues. The CDR3 bases are TGTGCCAGCAGCTTTCGTGAGGGGTACCAAGAGACCCAGTACTTC. Its translation is CASSFREGYQETQYF.

This clonotype has only one observation. CDR3 region: CASSITQGAEAFF. CDR3 sequence (DNA): TGCGCCAGCAGCATCACGCAGGGTGCTGAAGCTTTCTTT. The rearrangement uses TRBV5-1 and TRBJ1-1; maybe TRBD1 (5 bases). The CDR3 length is 13 residues. Trimming cost V 4 bases and J 6 bases, with 13 bases left between them. Germline V CDR1 and CDR2: SGHRS, YFSETQ.

This chain joins TRBV15 and TRBJ2-4; D is perhaps TRBD2 (6 bases). This CDR3 has 15 amino acids. V lost 3 bases to trimming and J lost 13 bases, with 22 bases between them. Germline loops: CDR1 LNHNV, CDR2 YYDKDF (reference sequence). As DNA, the CDR3 is TGTGCCACCAGCAGGAGACAGATCGGGGGTGAAGAGCAGTACTTC. Translated, it gives CATSRRQIGGEEQYF. The variable domain in full, completed from reference TRBV15 and TRBJ2-4, reads DAMVIQNPRYQVTQFGKPVTLSCSQTLNHNVMYWYQQKSSQAPKLLFHYYDKDFNNEADTPDNFQSRRPNTSFCFLDIRSPGLGDTAMYLCATSRRQIGGEEQYFGAGTRLSVL.

This clonotype was recorded a few times. V and J are TRBV5-5 and TRBJ2-4; D ambiguous. The germline V and J ends were trimmed by 3 bases and 7 bases, with 20 bases remaining between them. CDR3 length equals 16 residues. The germline gives CDR1 SGHKS, CDR2 YYEKEE (reference sequence). The CDR3 region has the DNA TGTGCCAGCAGCTCGACCTCCACCGGGCCCGCGAACATTCAGTACTTC. Its protein is CASSSTSTGPANIQYF. Full variable domain (missing parts from reference TRBV5-5 and TRBJ2-4): DAGVTQSPTHLIKTRGQQVTLRCSPISGHKSVSWYQQVLGQGPQFIFQYYEKEERGRGNFPDRFSARQFPNYSSELNVNALLLGDSALYLCASSSTSTGPANIQYFGAGTRLSVL.

The genes are TRBV24-1 and TRBJ2-1; weak D call: TRBD1 (6 bases). CDR1 is KGHDR, CDR2 SFDVKD, per germline. V lost 9 bases and J lost 9, with 8 bases in between. This CDR3 spans 10 amino acids. The CDR3 DNA sequence: TGTGCCACCCGAGGGGGTGAGCAGTTCTTC. It specifies CATRGGEQFF.

The V gene is TRBV20-1, the J gene TRBJ1-1; the match to TRBD1 covers 7 bases. The CDR3 has 13 amino acids. CDR1 is DFQATT, CDR2 SNEGSKA, per germline (reference sequence). V lost 4 bases, J lost 4 bases, and 6 bases stayed unmatched. As DNA, the CDR3 is TGCAGTGCTAACAGAGACAGGGCCACTGAAGCTTTCTTT. Protein product: CSANRDRATEAFF.

This clonotype was recorded a few times. This rearrangement joins TRBV29-1 to TRBJ1-2; D may be TRBD1 (5 bases). CDR1 SQVTM and CDR2 ANQGSEA come from the germline V gene. CDR3 size: 13 residues. V was trimmed by 4 bases and J by 4 bases, leaving 13 bases between them. The CDR3 sequence: CSVVDPGLYGYTF. The DNA of the CDR3 is TGCAGCGTTGTTGATCCAGGGCTCTATGGCTACACCTTC.

The V gene is TRBV7-2, the J gene TRBJ1-5, with D tentatively TRBD1 (5 bases). CDR1 SGHTA and CDR2 FQGNSA come from the germline V gene. The CDR3 totals 15 residues. V was shortened by 1 base and J by 5 bases, with 12 bases between the two germline ends. The CDR3 DNA sequence: TGTGCCAGCAGCTTAGGGTGGGGCGACCATCAGCCCCAGCATTTT. It specifies CASSLGWGDHQPQHF.

The genes are TRBV7-9 and TRBJ2-5; 7 bases map to TRBD1. V gave up 4 bases and J gave up 0 bases; unmatched junction bases: 8. CDR1 and CDR2 from the germline V gene are SEHNR and FQNEAQ (reference sequence). The CDR3 totals 16 residues. The CDR3 region is CASSSWGQRYQETQYF. The CDR3 DNA sequence: TGTGCCAGCAGCTCATGGGGACAGAGGTACCAAGAGACCCAGTACTTC.

V usage is TRBV2 and J usage is TRBJ2-5; 11 nucleotides match TRBD2. The CDR3 length is 18 residues. Unmatched junction bases numbered 17, after V lost 7 bases and J lost 4 bases. Germline V gene data show CDR1 as SNHLY and CDR2 as FYNNEI. DNA for the CDR3: TGTGCCAGCAAGTTTCGCACTAGCGGGGGCCGTTTGGGAGAGACCCAGTACTTC. It encodes CASKFRTSGGRLGETQYF. Full variable domain (rest looked up from reference TRBV2 and TRBJ2-5): EPEVTQTPSHQVTQMGQEVILRCVPISNHLYFYWYRQILGQKVEFLVSFYNNEISEKSEIFDDQFSVERPDGSNFTLKIRSTKLEDSAMYFCASKFRTSGGRLGETQYFGPGTRLLVL.

The rearrangement joins TRBV3-1 to TRBJ1-2; D unresolved. The V gene's germline CDR1 is LGHDT and CDR2 YNNKEL (reference sequence). CDR3 length: 13 amino acids. Trimming took off 4 bases at V and 4 bases at J, with 10 bases between the two ends. The chain's CDR3 is CASSRGSSYGYTF. The CDR3 bases are TGTGCCAGCAGCCGAGGGAGCAGCTATGGCTACACCTTC.

V is TRBV20-1 and J is TRBJ2-5; unclear D gene. The DNA end lines up better with TRBJ2-7; the J call may be wrong. Germline assignment: CDR1 DFQATT and CDR2 SNEGSKA (reference sequence). The length of the CDR3 is 12 residues. The CDR3: CSASGRRYEQYF. As DNA, the CDR3 is TGCAGTGCTAGTGGGCGGAGATACGAGCAGTACTTC.

J is TRBJ1-2 and V is TRBV5-1; TRBD1 aligns across 8 bases. The V gene's germline CDR1 is SGHRS and CDR2 YFSETQ. Trimming took 4 bases from V and 10 from J; bases not matched to a gene: 6. The CDR3 extends over 12 amino acids. This CDR3 reads CASSRDRSLYTF. The CDR3 coding sequence is TGCGCCAGCAGCCGGGACAGGTCTCTCTACACCTTC.

The chain combines TRBV20-1 with TRBJ1-1; 8 bases are shared with TRBD1. The J segment lost 2 bases and the V segment lost 6 bases, leaving 8 bases of the junction unmatched. The CDR3 extends over 14 amino acids. CDR1 DFQATT and CDR2 SNEGSKA come from the germline V gene (reference sequence). CDR3 DNA sequence: TGCAGTGCCGAGCGACAGGGGCCCAACACTGAAGCTTTCTTT. Translation: CSAERQGPNTEAFF.

This clonotype was recorded at least ten times. A read error may produce the germline difference seen at one junction end. The rearrangement uses TRBV25-1 and TRBJ1-1; D not resolved. The CDR3 contains 14 residues. Germline V CDR1 and CDR2: MGHDK, SYGVNS. The CDR3 is CASSESIAAAEAFF. CDR3 coding DNA: TGTGCCAGCAGCGAATCCATAGCGGCGGCTGAAGCTTTCTTT.

This clonotype was picked up a small number of times. The chain is built from TRBV9 and TRBJ1-2, with D unclear. Germline loops: CDR1 SGDLS, CDR2 YYNGEE. This CDR3 comprises 13 residues. With 4 bases removed from V and 8 bases from J, the gap between germline ends came to 15 bases. The CDR3 DNA is TGTGCCAGCAGCTCCCAGGTCAGGCAAGGCTACACCTTC. Translating gives CASSSQVRQGYTF.

This clonotype has only a few counts. This chain uses TRBV5-1 with TRBJ2-3, with D possibly being TRBD1 or TRBD2 (5 bases each). This CDR3 has 16 amino acids. V was trimmed by 7 bases and J by 3 bases, leaving 21 bases between them. CDR1 and CDR2 from the germline V gene are SGHRS and YFSETQ. The CDR3: CASCPEPLGRTDTQYF. The CDR3, as DNA: TGCGCCAGCTGTCCGGAGCCGTTGGGACGTACAGATACGCAGTATTTT.

This clonotype was found once. The rearrangement joins TRBV5-1 to TRBJ2-7; TRBD2 might be the D (6 bases). CDR1 and CDR2 (germline): SGHRS, YFSETQ. The CDR3 consists of 17 residues. The V end was cut by 1 base, the J end by 3 bases, with 20 bases between. The CDR3 loop reads CASSLRGSRQGGYEQYF. For the CDR3, the DNA is TGCGCCAGCAGCTTGAGGGGAAGTCGGCAGGGAGGCTACGAGCAGTACTTC.

The CDR3 is CASSIRTGGTYGYTF. For the CDR3, the DNA is TGTGCCAGCTCAATACGGACAGGGGGGACCTATGGCTACACCTTC. The genes are TRBV18 and TRBJ1-2, with TRBD1 matching over 10 bases. With V trimmed by 5 bases and J by 4 bases, 7 bases remained unmatched. Germline V lookup: CDR1 KGHSH, CDR2 LQKENI. The CDR3 length is 15 residues.

This sequence joins TRBV6-2 or TRBV6-3 and TRBJ1-2; TRBD1 agrees at 7 bases. With V trimmed by 10 bases and J by 7 bases, 15 bases remained unmatched. Per the germline V gene, CDR1 is MNHEY and CDR2 is SVGEGT. This CDR3 spans 14 amino acids. CDR3 protein: CATNGRTTGTGYTF. The CDR3, as DNA: TGTGCCACAAACGGACGAACGACAGGGACTGGCTACACCTTC.